The T cell receptor beta chain described here comes from a study of post-analysis software for immune sequencing data. Overall study findings and caveats: Strong co-clustering by F measure linked samples that shared a preparation batch. The study found TRBV5-6, TRBV5-1 and TRBV20-1 among a handful of TRBV segments more frequent in patients than controls. Those with multiple sclerosis, the patient group, showed significantly lower normalized Chao1 diversity than controls.

The CDR3 consists of 17 residues. Germline CDR1 and CDR2: SQVTM and ANQGSEA. V lost 4 bases, J lost 0 bases, and 12 bases stayed unmatched. Prepared libraries of TCR beta cDNA carried unique molecular identifiers. Once roughly 1 to 10 million T cells were used, hundreds of thousands of cDNA molecules resulted. TCRdb processed the PCR reads anew with MiXCR; each CDR3 protein has one entry. The table has a few hundred thousand distinct CDR3 sequences, less than 40% seen once. This clonotype appeared a few times. Its antigen is unidentified. This chain connects TRBV29-1 to TRBJ2-3; 8 bases map to TRBD1. What was sequenced was blood. This TCR was sampled from a girl aged 2-9 years with multiple sclerosis. In nucleotides, the CDR3 is TGCAGCGTTGTTGGACAGGGTGGTTCGACTAGCACAGATACGCAGTATTTT. Translation: CSVVGQGGSTSTDTQYF.